The 28 T cell receptor beta chains presented below share a single source sample, sequenced in a study of T cells in pancreatic ductal adenocarcinoma. Selected pancreatic ductal adenocarcinoma patients had undergone surgery without neoadjuvant therapy. Here immunoSEQ multiplex PCR was the method, and the copy in TCRdb shows in-frame clones only, minus some. The top ten clones hold roughly 3% of a sample with about 97,000 clones, 90% to 95% of them seen once. Specimen: PBMCs. The receptor set was obtained from a human donor with pancreatic ductal adenocarcinoma.

CDR3 sequence (DNA): TGTGCCAGCAGCCCGGCTGGGGCCAACGTCCTGACTTTC. It is translated as CASSPAGANVLTF. J is TRBJ2-6 and V is TRBV7-9; no clear D. V was pared by 5 bases and J by 2 bases, with 4 bases between. Germline V gene lookup returns CDR1 SEHNR and CDR2 FQNEAQ (reference sequence). The CDR3 runs 13 residues.

J is TRBJ1-2 and V is TRBV27; D perhaps matches TRBD1 (6 bases). The length of the CDR3 is 14 residues. Per germline, CDR1 MNHEY and CDR2 SMNVEV (reference sequence). With 5 bases removed from V and 4 bases from J, the gap between germline ends came to 14 bases. The CDR3 is CASSPLQGSYGYTF. As DNA, the CDR3 is TGTGCCAGCAGTCCCCTCCAGGGGAGCTATGGCTACACCTTC.

The rearrangement uses TRBV5-1 and TRBJ2-1; D remains ambiguous. The V and J ends lost 4 bases and 0 bases respectively, with 11 bases between them. The CDR3 is 15 residues long. From germline, CDR1 is SGHRS and CDR2 YFSETQ. This chain's CDR3 is CASSPKLTSYNEQFF. The CDR3 bases are TGCGCCAGCAGCCCAAAACTCACCTCCTACAATGAGCAGTTCTTC. Full variable domain (remainder filled in from reference TRBV5-1 and TRBJ2-1): KAGVTQTPRYLIKTRGQQVTLSCSPISGHRSVSWYQQTPGQGLQFLFEYFSETQRNKGNFPGRFSGRQFSNSRSEMNVSTLELGDSALYLCASSPKLTSYNEQFFGPGTRLTVL.

J is TRBJ2-1 and V is TRBV18, with TRBD2 matching over 15 bases. Germline CDR1 KGHSH, CDR2 LQKENI. This CDR3 comprises 16 residues. Trimming removed 3 bases from V and 7 bases from J; junction bases left unmatched: 4. The chain's CDR3 is CASSPRTSGRDNEQFF. CDR3 in DNA: TGTGCCAGCTCACCCCGGACTAGCGGGAGGGATAATGAGCAGTTCTTC.

The J gene is TRBJ1-4, the V gene TRBV4-1; D is undetermined. Germline CDR1 reads MGHRA; CDR2 reads YSYEKL. The CDR3 extends over 15 amino acids. V lost 2 bases and J 4 bases, leaving 11 bases between the germline ends. CDR3 region: CASSQRGSLNEKLFF. CDR3 in DNA: TGCGCCAGCAGCCAACGAGGGAGTCTTAATGAAAAACTGTTTTTT.

This chain joins TRBV7-2 and TRBJ2-5; D gene unclear. The CDR3 consists of 14 residues. The germline gives CDR1 SGHTA, CDR2 FQGNSA. Trimming removed 1 base at V and 1 base at J, with 7 bases between. CDR3 bases: TGTGCCAGCAGCTTAGTCGTTAGCCAAGAGACCCAGTACTTC. This sequence encodes CASSLVVSQETQYF. Complete variable domain (other parts from reference TRBV7-2 and TRBJ2-5): GAGVSQSPSNKVTEKGKDVELRCDPISGHTALYWYRQSLGQGLEFLIYFQGNSAPDKSGLPSDRFSAERTGGSVSTLTIQRTQQEDSAVYLCASSLVVSQETQYFGPGTRLLVL.

The chain is built from TRBV10-3 and TRBJ1-1; the match to TRBD1 covers 9 bases. The CDR3 sequence is 14 residues long. In germline, CDR1 is ENHRY, CDR2 SYGVKD. Trimming cost V 7 bases and J 3 bases; bases outside gene matches: 6. The CDR3 bases are TGTGCCATCACCCGACAGGGGGATGACACTGAAGCTTTCTTT. Amino acids: CAITRQGDDTEAFF.

This clone was picked up one time. This sample also contains other DNA sequences that code for the same CDR3. The chain employs TRBV5-1 and TRBJ2-1, with a weak D call TRBD2 (6 bases). The V and J ends lost 5 bases and 0 bases respectively, with 9 bases between them. The CDR3 covers 14 residues. Germline CDR1 reads SGHRS; CDR2 reads YFSETQ. The CDR3 nucleotides are TGCGCCAGCAGTCTCGGGGGCTCCTACAATGAGCAGTTCTTC. Amino acid sequence: CASSLGGSYNEQFF.

The V gene is TRBV19, the J gene TRBJ2-2; 7 nucleotides agree with TRBD2. The germline CDR1 and CDR2 sequences are LNHDA and SQIVND (reference sequence). V shed 5 bases and J 1 base; nucleotides not matched to a gene: 4. This CDR3 has 15 amino acids. This chain's CDR3 is CASSQTSENTGELFF. The CDR3 bases are TGTGCCAGTAGTCAAACTAGCGAGAACACCGGGGAGCTGTTTTTT.

This chain connects TRBV10-3 to TRBJ2-7; D unclear. This CDR3 contains 15 residues. Trimming took off 3 bases at V and 2 bases at J, with 14 bases between the two ends. CDR1 is ENHRY and CDR2 is SYGVKD in the germline V gene. CDR3 amino acids: CAISDQTVIPYEQYF. CDR3 nucleotide sequence: TGTGCCATCAGTGATCAGACTGTAATCCCCTACGAGCAGTACTTC.

The chain couples TRBV5-6 to TRBJ2-3, with TRBD2 matching over 10 bases. The CDR3 loop spans 18 amino acids. The junction had 9 bases not matched to a gene; V was cut back by 1 base and J by 1 base. Germline CDR1 and CDR2: SGHDT and YYEEEE. The CDR3 DNA sequence: TGTGCCAGCAGCTTGTGGGCTAGCGGGAGTTGGGGCACAGATACGCAGTATTTT. Translating gives CASSLWASGSWGTDTQYF.

The count of this clone is one. The CDR3 here is CASRAGTGGTYEQYF. The DNA for the CDR3 is TGCGCCAGCAGAGCCGGGACAGGGGGTACCTACGAGCAGTACTTC. The V call is TRBV5-1, the J call TRBJ2-7, with TRBD1 identical over 11 bases. The CDR3 length is 15 residues. Per germline, CDR1 SGHRS and CDR2 YFSETQ. Trimming cost V 5 bases and J 2 bases; bases outside gene matches: 6.

V is TRBV11-1 and J is TRBJ2-5, with TRBD2 identical over 9 bases. The trim removed 0 bases at V and 9 bases at J, leaving 5 bases unmatched. The CDR3 contains 14 residues. Germline V CDR1 and CDR2: SGHAT, FQDESV (reference sequence). DNA for the CDR3: TGTGCCAGCAGCTTAGCGCCCAGGACTAGCGCCCAGTACTTC. It translates to CASSLAPRTSAQYF.

V usage is TRBV30 and J usage is TRBJ2-1, with 9 bases identical to TRBD2. Looked up from germline, CDR1 is GTSNPN and CDR2 is SVGIG (reference sequence). This CDR3 has 16 amino acids. V shed 5 bases, J shed 0 bases, and the junction held 8 bases outside the gene matches. The CDR3: CAWAGGLKGSYNEQFF. CDR3 DNA sequence: TGTGCCTGGGCGGGGGGGCTGAAGGGCTCCTACAATGAGCAGTTCTTC. The whole variable domain, filled in from reference TRBV30 and TRBJ2-1, reads SQTIHQWPATLVQPVGSPLSLECTVEGTSNPNLYWYRQAAGRGLQLLFYSVGIGQISSEVPQNLSASRPQDRQFILSSKKLLLSDSGFYLCAWAGGLKGSYNEQFFGPGTRLTVL.

This clone came up once. The rearrangement joins TRBV19 to TRBJ2-3; tentative D call: TRBD2 (5 bases). Germline V CDR1 and CDR2: LNHDA, SQIVND (reference sequence). The CDR3 covers 15 residues. The V gene lost 3 bases and the J gene lost 4 bases, with 14 bases spanning the gap. The CDR3 sequence is CASSIGLGYSDTQYF. The DNA for the CDR3 is TGTGCCAGTAGTATTGGACTGGGTTATTCAGATACGCAGTATTTT.

The chain links TRBV6-5 to TRBJ2-1; 11 nucleotides line up with TRBD2. The J segment lost 6 bases and the V segment lost 7 bases, leaving 8 bases of the junction unmatched. Germline CDR1 is MNHEY and CDR2 is SVGAGI. The CDR3 runs 15 residues. The CDR3 region has the DNA TGTGCCAGCACCCGGACTAGCGGGCAAGTCAATGAGCAGTTCTTC. This encodes CASTRTSGQVNEQFF.

V is TRBV5-1 and J is TRBJ2-1; D perhaps matches TRBD2 (6 bases). This CDR3 comprises 17 residues. Germline V lookup: CDR1 SGHRS, CDR2 YFSETQ. The V end was cut by 2 bases, the J end by 6 bases, with 21 bases between. CDR3 nucleotide sequence: TGCGCCAGCAGCTTTACGGGTGACGGGAGAAGGAGCAATGAGCAGTTCTTC. Residues: CASSFTGDGRRSNEQFF.

The chain links TRBV11-2 to TRBJ2-3; possibly TRBD2 for D (5 bases). The CDR3 is 13 amino acids. Trimming pared 5 bases from V and 4 bases from J, leaving 10 bases between. Per germline, CDR1 SGHAT and CDR2 FQNNGV. CDR3 DNA sequence: TGTGCCAGCAGCGCGCTAGCTCCAGATACGCAGTATTTT. It encodes CASSALAPDTQYF.

The V gene is TRBV30, the J gene TRBJ1-2; TRBD1 is a possible D gene (6 bases). The germline gives CDR1 GTSNPN, CDR2 SVGIG (reference sequence). The CDR3 is 13 amino acids. Trimming took 2 bases from V and 9 from J, leaving 16 bases between them. The CDR3 protein is CAWSRGGEGSYTF. The CDR3 bases are TGTGCCTGGAGTCGAGGGGGGGAGGGAAGCTACACCTTC.

The chain couples TRBV10-1 to TRBJ2-5, with 10 bases matching TRBD2. CDR3 length: 15 amino acids. CDR1 WNHNN and CDR2 SYGVQD come from the germline V gene (reference sequence). After removal of 2 bases from V and 1 base from J, the junction contained 1 base not matched to a gene. The CDR3 is CASSELAGAQETQYF. The CDR3 DNA sequence: TGCGCCAGCAGTGAGCTAGCGGGGGCCCAAGAGACCCAGTACTTC.

The chain carries TRBV6-6 and TRBJ2-7, with 12 bases that match TRBD2. The length of the CDR3 is 15 residues. Germline V gene data show CDR1 as MNHNY and CDR2 as SVGAGI (reference sequence). Germline trimming cut 5 bases from V and 4 bases from J; bases unmatched to any gene: 6. This chain's CDR3 is CASSPTSGRGYEQYF. CDR3 sequence (DNA): TGTGCCAGCAGTCCGACTAGCGGGAGAGGGTACGAGCAGTACTTC.

The chain combines TRBV7-9 with TRBJ2-7, with TRBD2 matching over 7 bases. The CDR3 runs 14 residues. Trimming at V came to 5 bases and at J to 2 bases, leaving 6 bases not matched to a gene. From germline, CDR1 is SEHNR and CDR2 FQNEAQ (reference sequence). Here the CDR3 reads CASSISGATYEQYF. As DNA, the CDR3 is TGTGCCAGCAGCATAAGCGGGGCGACCTACGAGCAGTACTTC.

The chain employs TRBV7-3 and TRBJ2-1, with D maybe TRBD2 (6 bases). The germline V and J ends were trimmed by 5 bases and 6 bases, with 14 bases remaining between them. CDR3 length: 14 residues. Germline lookup yields CDR1 SGHTA and CDR2 FQGTGA. The CDR3 DNA is TGTGCCAGCAGCCGAGGAGGGATTTTCAATGAGCAGTTCTTC. This encodes CASSRGGIFNEQFF. Complete variable domain (other parts from reference TRBV7-3 and TRBJ2-1): GAGVSQTPSNKVTEKGKYVELRCDPISGHTALYWYRQSLGQGPEFLIYFQGTGAADDSGLPNDRFFAVRPEGSVSTLKIQRTERGDSAVYLCASSRGGIFNEQFFGPGTRLTVL.

The chain employs TRBV7-2 and TRBJ2-3; no reliable D call. The CDR3 contains 14 residues. Germline V lookup: CDR1 SGHTA, CDR2 FQGNSA. Deletions cut 5 bases from V and 2 bases from J, with 11 bases between. The DNA of the CDR3 is TGTGCCAGCAGCCCGTCAGGCTTCACAGATACGCAGTATTTT. It codes for CASSPSGFTDTQYF. Together with reference TRBV7-2 and TRBJ2-3, the CDR3 gives the full variable domain: GAGVSQSPSNKVTEKGKDVELRCDPISGHTALYWYRQSLGQGLEFLIYFQGNSAPDKSGLPSDRFSAERTGGSVSTLTIQRTQQEDSAVYLCASSPSGFTDTQYFGPGTRLTVL.

The chain couples TRBV6-1 to TRBJ2-3, with 11 nucleotides matching TRBD2. Germline assignment: CDR1 MNHNS and CDR2 SASEGT. V shed 4 bases and J 5 bases; nucleotides not matched to a gene: 11. CDR3 length: 17 amino acids. The CDR3 region has the DNA TGTGCCAGCAGTGTAGCGGGAGGGCGAATTTCCCGAGATACGCAGTATTTT. Amino acid sequence: CASSVAGGRISRDTQYF.

This clone has a single count. The rearrangement uses TRBV5-1 and TRBJ2-1, with a possible D match to TRBD1 (5 bases). CDR1 and CDR2 (germline): SGHRS, YFSETQ. The CDR3 totals 15 residues. V was pared by 2 bases and J by 5 bases, with 14 bases between. The CDR3 DNA reads as TGCGCCAGCAGCTTCCAAGGGGTCCCGAACAATGAGCAGTTCTTC. It encodes CASSFQGVPNNEQFF.

The genes are TRBV6-1 and TRBJ2-7; 8 positions agree with TRBD2. Per germline, CDR1 MNHNS and CDR2 SASEGT. This CDR3 comprises 14 residues. J gave up 6 bases and V 7 bases, and 11 bases lay outside the gene matches. CDR3: CASIAGGRASEQYF. The CDR3 DNA reads as TGTGCCAGCATCGCGGGAGGCCGGGCGTCCGAGCAGTACTTC.

The chain's CDR3 is CASSQAHYEQYF. The DNA for the CDR3 is TGTGCCAGCAGCCAGGCCCACTACGAGCAGTACTTC. V is TRBV14 and J is TRBJ2-7, with D uncertain. Trimming pared 3 bases from V and 3 bases from J, leaving 6 bases between. The germline V gene encodes CDR1 SGHDN and CDR2 FVKESK. The CDR3 runs 12 residues.